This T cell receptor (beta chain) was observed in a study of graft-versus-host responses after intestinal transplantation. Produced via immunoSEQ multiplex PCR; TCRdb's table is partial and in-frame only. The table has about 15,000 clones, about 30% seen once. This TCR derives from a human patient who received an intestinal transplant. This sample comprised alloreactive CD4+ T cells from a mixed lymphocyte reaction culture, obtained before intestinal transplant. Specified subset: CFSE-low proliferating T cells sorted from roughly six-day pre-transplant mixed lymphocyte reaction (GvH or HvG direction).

CDR3 sequence (DNA): TGTGCCAGCAGCTTGGACTCGGAGGGGACCCAGTACTTC. It is translated as CASSLDSEGTQYF. This chain joins TRBV7-3 and TRBJ2-5, with D possibly being TRBD2 (6 bases). This CDR3 region has 13 residues. V gave up 3 bases and J gave up 7 bases, with 12 bases separating them. CDR1 and CDR2 (germline): SGHTA, FQGTGA.